This TCR beta chain originates from a study of blood T cell repertoires in COVID-19. Study members were between about 18 and 100 years old and lived in 25 or so US regions. Germline V gene data show CDR1 as SQVTM and CDR2 as ANQGSEA. The CDR3 extends over 14 amino acids. Trimming removed 3 bases from V and 6 bases from J; junction bases left unmatched: 6. Sequencing was performed with immunoSEQ multiplex PCR; in TCRdb, only in-frame clones are kept and a portion is missing. This table has approximately 270,000 clones, 91% appearing once. The V gene is TRBV29-1, the J gene TRBJ2-7, with 12 bases that match TRBD2. Sequenced sample: PBMCs or T cells enriched from blood (not recorded which). The sequence derives from a human donor in a cohort exposed to, infected with or recovered from COVID-19 (not recorded which). The donor label of this sample is uncertain. In DNA form, the CDR3 reads TGCAGCGTTGAGGCTAGCGGGGGGGCGATCGAGCAGTACTTC. It encodes CSVEASGGAIEQYF.